The 19 T cell receptor beta chains below all came from one sample that was sequenced in a study of cytomegalovirus exposure and HLA in healthy donors. Researchers ran the PCR with 60 Vbeta and 13 Jbeta primers. Clones were read by immunoSEQ multiplex PCR, and TCRdb kept only the in-frame ones, dropping some. Among 150,000 to 200,000 clones listed, around 83% were seen once. Sequenced: PBMCs. The receptors shown here come from a man in his fifties or sixties in good health and CMV-seronegative.

The chain employs TRBV19 and TRBJ2-6; D remains unclear. The CDR3 is made up of 16 amino acids. The ends were cut back, 5 bases at V and 0 bases at J, with 11 bases in the middle. Germline CDR1 is LNHDA and CDR2 is SQIVND (reference sequence). Here the CDR3 reads CASSAGRPSGANVLTF. The CDR3 DNA reads as TGTGCCAGTAGTGCCGGTCGCCCCTCTGGGGCCAACGTCCTGACTTTC.

The chain is built from TRBV21-1 and TRBJ1-5; the table gives TRBD1 as D, unverified against the DNA. TRBV21-1 corresponds to a pseudogene. This CDR3 has 15 residues. The DNA of the CDR3 is TGTGCCAGCAGCAGCCGTGCAGATAGCAATCAGCCCCAGCATTTT. Protein product: CASSSRADSNQPQHF.

The chain couples TRBV28 to TRBJ1-5; D possibly corresponds to TRBD1 (6 bases). V gave up 7 bases and J gave up 5 bases, with 15 bases separating them. Germline CDR1 MDHEN, CDR2 SYDVKM. The CDR3 runs 14 residues. CDR3 residues: CASNRPRTDQPQHF. The CDR3 DNA reads as TGTGCCAGCAACAGGCCGCGGACAGATCAGCCCCAGCATTTT.

The chain employs TRBV6-6 and TRBJ1-2; D is unclear. With 9 bases removed from V and 5 bases from J, the gap between germline ends came to 13 bases. From germline, CDR1 is MNHNY and CDR2 SVGAGI (reference sequence). The CDR3 runs 12 residues. The DNA for the CDR3 is TGTGCCAGTGTCCCGAGCTTTTATGGCTACACCTTC. This encodes CASVPSFYGYTF.

This clone was detected only once. The chain links TRBV4-1 to TRBJ1-1, with no clear D. This CDR3 spans 16 amino acids. Deletions cut 1 base from V and 3 bases from J, with 15 bases between. Germline V lookup: CDR1 MGHRA, CDR2 YSYEKL. CDR3 in amino acids: CASSQGNRRLDTEAFF. The CDR3 DNA sequence: TGCGCCAGCAGCCAAGGTAACAGACGATTGGACACTGAAGCTTTCTTT.

The chain has TRBV2 and TRBJ1-2, with 10 bases matching TRBD1. Germline-derived CDR1 and CDR2 are SNHLY and FYNNEI. This CDR3 comprises 14 residues. With V trimmed by 6 bases and J by 2 bases, 3 bases remained unmatched. Here the CDR3 reads CASSGDRGNYGYTF. The DNA for the CDR3 is TGTGCCAGCAGCGGGGACAGGGGAAACTATGGCTACACCTTC.

Only one count was recorded for this clone. The rearrangement uses TRBV28 and TRBJ2-7; D is unclear. Trimming took 8 bases from V and 6 from J, leaving 14 bases between them. The germline V gene has CDR1 MDHEN and CDR2 SYDVKM. This CDR3 has 12 residues. The CDR3: CASSSTNSEQYF. In nucleotides, the CDR3 is TGTGCCAGCTCCTCCACCAACAGCGAGCAGTACTTC.

V gene TRBV19 combines with J gene TRBJ2-1; TRBD2 might be the D (7 bases). Between the trimmed V and J ends, which lost 5 bases and 9 bases, there was a span of 17 bases. Germline lookup yields CDR1 LNHDA and CDR2 SQIVND (reference sequence). The CDR3 runs to 14 residues. The DNA of the CDR3 is TGTGCCAGTAGTCTCTCCCGGGGGGCTCGTGAGCAGTTCTTC. Its translation: CASSLSRGAREQFF.

This rearrangement joins TRBV28 to TRBJ2-7, with D perhaps TRBD2 (6 bases). CDR1 and CDR2 (germline): MDHEN, SYDVKM. The CDR3 runs to 15 residues. V lost 2 bases and J 4 bases, leaving 15 bases between the germline ends. CDR3 sequence: CASSLGGLPTYEQYF. The CDR3 region has the DNA TGTGCCAGCAGTTTAGGGGGACTTCCCACATACGAGCAGTACTTC. Looking up the rest from reference TRBV28 and TRBJ2-7 gives the full variable domain: DVKVTQSSRYLVKRTGEKVFLECVQDMDHENMFWYRQDPGLGLRLIYFSYDVKMKEKGDIPEGYSVSREKKERFSLILESASTNQTSMYLCASSLGGLPTYEQYFGPGTRLTVT.

This clone turned up a few times. The genes are TRBV6-6 and TRBJ1-2; no clear D. In germline, CDR1 is MNHNY, CDR2 SVGAGI (reference sequence). V shed 5 bases and J shed 2 bases, with 15 bases lying between them. This CDR3 region has 15 residues. The CDR3 sequence is CASSAPFGGNYGYTF. The CDR3, as DNA: TGTGCCAGCAGTGCCCCGTTTGGAGGGAACTATGGCTACACCTTC.

The rearrangement joins TRBV18 to TRBJ1-2; no firm D call. Trimming took 6 bases from V and 8 from J, leaving 10 bases between them. There are 11 residues in the CDR3. Germline values: CDR1 KGHSH, CDR2 LQKENI. CDR3 loop: CASSNLRGYTF. CDR3 sequence (DNA): TGTGCCAGCTCGAACCTGCGGGGCTACACCTTC.

The chain is built from TRBV30 and TRBJ2-2, with TRBD2 matching over 12 bases. After removal of 0 bases from V and 4 bases from J, the junction contained 6 bases not matched to a gene. From germline, CDR1 is GTSNPN and CDR2 SVGIG (reference sequence). The CDR3 sequence is 17 residues long. The CDR3 loop reads CAWSVGLAGLATGELFF. Here the CDR3 DNA reads TGTGCCTGGAGTGTAGGACTAGCGGGATTGGCCACCGGGGAGCTGTTTTTT.

The chain combines TRBV5-1 with TRBJ2-2; a weak D match, TRBD2 (7 bases). The germline V and J ends were trimmed by 4 bases and 0 bases, with 13 bases remaining between them. The CDR3 runs 16 residues. CDR1 SGHRS and CDR2 YFSETQ come from the germline V gene. The CDR3 coding sequence is TGCGCCAGCAGCCCCACGGGGGGCTCGAACACCGGGGAGCTGTTTTTT. Translating gives CASSPTGGSNTGELFF.

A few counts support this clone. The rearrangement uses TRBV19 and TRBJ1-4, with TRBD1 matching 7 bases. Germline V gene lookup returns CDR1 LNHDA and CDR2 SQIVND (reference sequence). The CDR3 loop spans 15 amino acids. The V and J ends lost 7 bases and 3 bases, in that order; junction bases with no gene match: 8. The CDR3 DNA is TGTGCCAGTACCCCTAGGGGGACAGCTAATGAAAAACTGTTTTTT. It is translated as CASTPRGTANEKLFF.

The V gene is TRBV30, the J gene TRBJ2-1, with 8 positions matching TRBD1. Germline loops: CDR1 GTSNPN, CDR2 SVGIG (reference sequence). The CDR3 contains 14 residues. Trimming removed 5 bases from V and 3 bases from J; junction bases left unmatched: 6. This chain's CDR3 is CAWGQGDIYNEQFF. Here the CDR3 DNA reads TGTGCCTGGGGACAGGGAGATATCTACAATGAGCAGTTCTTC.

This rearrangement joins TRBV6-4 to TRBJ2-7, with 10 bases lining up with TRBD1. The CDR3 spans 16 residues. CDR1 MRHNA and CDR2 SNTAGT come from the germline V gene. V was clipped by 6 bases and J by 2 bases; unmatched bases: 10. CDR3 DNA: TGTGCCAGCAGAGCCCCCGGGACAGGGGATCCCTACGAGCAGTACTTC. Its translation: CASRAPGTGDPYEQYF.

The genes are TRBV2 and TRBJ1-4, with 8 bases lining up with TRBD1. V was pared by 6 bases and J by 2 bases, with 5 bases of the junction left unmatched. The CDR3 sequence is 15 residues long. Germline loops: CDR1 SNHLY, CDR2 FYNNEI. This CDR3 reads CASSPRQGTNEKLFF. The CDR3 DNA reads TGTGCCAGCAGCCCTCGACAGGGGACTAATGAAAAACTGTTTTTT.

V is TRBV6-5 and J is TRBJ1-1; no reliable D call. Looked up from germline, CDR1 is MNHEY and CDR2 is SVGAGI. V lost 0 bases and J 6 bases, leaving 8 bases between the germline ends. The CDR3 is 13 amino acids. The CDR3 sequence: CASSYSGVAEAFF. The CDR3 coding sequence is TGTGCCAGCAGTTACTCCGGGGTGGCTGAAGCTTTCTTT.

This clone was seen only once. The V gene is TRBV6-5, the J gene TRBJ2-5; maybe TRBD1 (5 bases). CDR1 is MNHEY, CDR2 SVGAGI, per germline. This CDR3 has 16 residues. With 4 bases removed from V and 1 base from J, the gap between germline ends came to 16 bases. CDR3 DNA: TGTGCCAGCAGTTCCTGGGGCCAAATCCTCCAAGAGACCCAGTACTTC. This sequence encodes CASSSWGQILQETQYF.